This is a list of T cell receptor beta chains from one sample in a study of regulatory T cells in long-lasting Graves disease. MiXCR, run by TCRdb on the multiplex PCR reads, gives a single entry per CDR3 protein. The repertoire holds around 230,000 distinct CDR3 sequences, with about a sixth as singletons. The sequences come from peripheral blood mononuclear cells (PBMCs), collected at new diagnosis, from a patient treated with antithyroid drugs. These receptors all stem from a female donor with Graves disease. CDR3s include the opening cysteine and the closing phenylalanine or tryptophan. Fields, in order: J gene, clone size, V gene, D gene, CDR3 protein, CDR3 DNA. A D gene is named only where the DNA matches it firmly. Clone size is stated in some rows and not others, as once, few, many or a class when expanded.

>TRBJ1-1|once|TRBV18|TRBD1
CASLQGARTEAFF
TGTGCCAGCCTACAGGGGGCGCGGACTGAAGCTTTCTTT
>TRBJ2-2|many|TRBV7-2|TRBD2
CASSLSISGTGELFF
TGTGCCAGCAGCTTGTCGATTAGCGGGACCGGGGAGCTGTTTTTT
>TRBJ1-2|many|TRBV3-1|.
CASSQEGDTYGYTF
TGTGCCAGCAGCCAAGAGGGAGACACCTATGGCTACACCTTC
>TRBJ2-1|many|TRBV10-3|.
CAISETMRQFF
TGTGCCATCAGTGAAACAATGAGGCAGTTCTTC
>TRBJ1-2|many|TRBV10-3|TRBD1
CAISLGTGDYGYTF
TGTGCCATCAGCCTAGGGACAGGGGACTATGGCTACACCTTC
>TRBJ2-1|many|TRBV9|TRBD2
CASSVAVSGRAGHNEQFF
TGTGCCAGCAGCGTAGCCGTTAGCGGGAGGGCCGGCCACAATGAGCAGTTCTTC
>TRBJ2-5|many|TRBV2|.
CASMRGTAETQYF
TGTGCCAGCATGAGGGGAACAGCGGAGACCCAGTACTTC
>TRBJ1-1|.|TRBV11-3|.
CASSGGLGGAFF
TGTGCCAGCAGCGGCGGCCTCGGTGGGGCTTTCTTT
>TRBJ2-3|.|TRBV12-3/TRBV12-4|.
CATSLGEGTDTQYF
TGTGCCACCTCCTTGGGGGAAGGCACAGATACGCAGTATTTT
>TRBJ2-7|many|TRBV5-5|.
CASSSDYGSYEQYF
TGTGCCAGCAGCTCCGACTACGGTTCCTACGAGCAGTACTTC
>TRBJ2-1|many|TRBV11-2|TRBD2
CASSLTALAAIYNEQFF
TGTGCCAGCAGCTTAACAGCACTAGCGGCGATTTACAATGAGCAGTTCTTC
>TRBJ1-1|.|TRBV5-5|.
CASSPNPQNTEAFF
TGTGCCAGCAGCCCTAACCCACAGAACACTGAAGCTTTCTTT
>TRBJ2-5|.|TRBV4-1|.
CASSPQGLGIGETQYF
TGCGCCAGCAGCCCTCAAGGGTTGGGTATAGGAGAGACCCAGTACTTC
>TRBJ2-4|many|TRBV12-3/TRBV12-4|TRBD1
CASSHRDRVGNIQYF
TGTGCCAGCAGCCACCGGGACAGGGTGGGTAACATTCAGTACTTC
>TRBJ2-3|many|TRBV7-9|.
CASSQPFGNGAADTQYF
TGTGCCAGCAGCCAACCGTTCGGTAACGGCGCAGCAGATACGCAGTATTTT
>TRBJ2-3|.|TRBV6-2/TRBV6-3|TRBD1
CASSEWEGGITDTQYF
TGTGCCAGCAGTGAATGGGAAGGGGGCATCACAGATACGCAGTATTTT
>TRBJ2-1|few|TRBV25-1|TRBD2
CASSESSGLAGSNEQFF
TGTGCCAGCAGTGAATCCTCGGGACTAGCGGGTTCAAATGAGCAGTTCTTC
>TRBJ2-5|few|TRBV24-1|.
CATSDPQEAQYF
TGTGCCACCAGTGACCCTCAAGAGGCCCAGTACTTC
>TRBJ2-2|many|TRBV24-1|TRBD2
CATSDFRGRLDTGELFF
TGTGCCACCAGTGATTTTCGCGGGAGGCTTGACACCGGGGAGCTGTTTTTT
>TRBJ1-5|many|TRBV11-3|.
CASSSTVNQPQHF
TGTGCCAGCAGTTCGACCGTCAATCAGCCCCAGCATTTT
>TRBJ2-1|many|TRBV18|TRBD2
CASSPETSGTNEQFF
TGTGCCAGCTCACCGGAGACTAGCGGGACCAATGAGCAGTTCTTC
>TRBJ2-7|many|TRBV27|.
CASSLWDAVGEQYF
TGTGCCAGCAGTTTATGGGACGCCGTAGGCGAGCAGTACTTC
>TRBJ2-3|many|TRBV20-1|.
CSARDRRTSDTQYF
TGCAGTGCTAGGGACCGCCGTACGTCAGATACGCAGTATTTT
>TRBJ1-4|many|TRBV13|TRBD1
CASSPRQGSNEKLFF
TGTGCCAGCAGCCCCCGACAGGGAAGTAATGAAAAACTGTTTTTT
>TRBJ2-2|many|TRBV28|.
CASTPRGFGELFF
TGTGCCAGCACCCCCCGTGGGTTCGGGGAGCTGTTTTTT
>TRBJ2-7|many|TRBV19|TRBD2
CASSKDSGNSFAEQYF
TGTGCCAGTAGTAAAGACAGCGGGAACTCTTTCGCTGAGCAGTACTTC
>TRBJ2-7|.|TRBV11-2|.
CASSFPGGGPWGEQYF
TGTGCCAGCAGCTTCCCAGGGGGAGGGCCCTGGGGCGAGCAGTACTTC
>TRBJ2-1|.|TRBV27|.
CASTVDNEQFF
TGTGCCAGCACAGTAGACAATGAGCAGTTCTTC
>TRBJ1-1|many|TRBV28|TRBD1
CASTPVRGQGLKAFF
TGTGCCAGCACACCGGTGAGGGGACAGGGCTTGAAAGCTTTCTTT
>TRBJ2-3|many|TRBV29-1|TRBD2
CSVGLAGGTDTQYF
TGCAGCGTGGGACTAGCGGGGGGCACAGATACGCAGTATTTT
>TRBJ2-5|many|TRBV24-1|.
CATSAQWAQETQYF
TGTGCCACCAGTGCTCAGTGGGCACAAGAGACCCAGTACTTC
>TRBJ2-3|few|TRBV20-1|.
CSALNLTQYF
TGCAGTGCTCTGAATCTTACGCAGTATTTT
>TRBJ2-7|many|TRBV7-9|.
CASSLEVTTYEQYF
TGTGCCAGCAGCTTAGAAGTCACCACCTACGAGCAGTACTTC
>TRBJ1-4|many|TRBV19|TRBD1
CASSPDRGVEKLFF
TGTGCCAGTAGCCCAGACAGGGGTGTTGAAAAACTGTTTTTT
>TRBJ2-7|many|TRBV6-5|.
CASSYEDGAYEQYF
TGTGCCAGCAGTTACGAGGACGGAGCCTACGAGCAGTACTTC